The 15 T cell receptor beta chains listed next were all sequenced from one sample in a study of blood T cell repertoires in COVID-19. Libraries were prepared by immunoSEQ multiplex PCR; TCRdb keeps only in-frame clonotypes and omits some of them. The sample yields about 150,000 clones, more than 70% seen once. Sequencing input: peripheral blood. The receptor set was obtained from a man in his sixties with active or convalescent COVID-19.

The chain employs TRBV6-5 and TRBJ2-1; TRBD1 might be the D (6 bases). Trimming removed 10 bases from V and 0 bases from J, with 10 bases in between. CDR3 length: 13 residues. Germline V lookup: CDR1 MNHEY, CDR2 SVGAGI. CDR3 in amino acids: CATGANSYNEQFF. CDR3 coding DNA: TGTGCCACAGGGGCAAACTCCTACAATGAGCAGTTCTTC.

The gene calls are TRBV6-5 and TRBJ2-2, with 7 bases identical to TRBD1. Germline values: CDR1 MNHEY, CDR2 SVGAGI. J was trimmed by 1 base and V by 8 bases; bases with no gene match: 1. This CDR3 region has 13 residues. This chain's CDR3 is CASRQGNTGELFF. CDR3 DNA: TGTGCCAGCCGACAGGGGAACACCGGGGAGCTGTTTTTT.

V and J are TRBV7-3 and TRBJ1-6; D is perhaps TRBD1 (5 bases). Germline V gene lookup returns CDR1 SGHTA and CDR2 FQGTGA. V lost 0 bases and J 9 bases, leaving 12 bases between the germline ends. This CDR3 has 15 amino acids. CDR3 DNA: TGTGCCAGCAGCTTAACTCCAGGGTCCTTTTCACCCCTCCACTTT. Protein product: CASSLTPGSFSPLHF. The full variable domain, completed using reference TRBV7-3 and TRBJ1-6, is GAGVSQTPSNKVTEKGKYVELRCDPISGHTALYWYRQSLGQGPEFLIYFQGTGAADDSGLPNDRFFAVRPEGSVSTLKIQRTERGDSAVYLCASSLTPGSFSPLHFGNGTRLTVT.

This clone is a singleton in its sample. The V gene is TRBV28, the J gene TRBJ2-7; 8 bases are shared with TRBD1. This CDR3 comprises 16 residues. Germline assignment: CDR1 MDHEN and CDR2 SYDVKM. The V segment lost 10 bases and the J segment 5 bases; nucleotides outside the gene matches: 19. The CDR3 sequence: CATRLSRGQFGNEQYF. As DNA, the CDR3 is TGTGCCACCAGACTTTCCAGGGGGCAGTTTGGTAACGAGCAGTACTTC.

The chain uses TRBV5-4 and TRBJ2-7; possible D gene TRBD1, 6 bases. Trimming stripped 3 bases from V and 0 bases from J, with 16 bases between. CDR3 length: 16 amino acids. From germline, CDR1 is SGHNT and CDR2 YYREEE (reference sequence). CDR3 coding DNA: TGTGCCAGCAGCTCACCTAAACAGGGTATCTCCTACGAGCAGTACTTC. The encoded protein is CASSSPKQGISYEQYF.

The chain combines TRBV20-1 with TRBJ1-1, with D perhaps matching TRBD1 (5 bases). In germline, CDR1 is DFQATT, CDR2 SNEGSKA (reference sequence). This CDR3 is 11 amino acids long. V was trimmed by 5 bases and J by 11 bases, leaving 15 bases between them. CDR3 loop: CSAARGGQAFF. The CDR3 bases are TGCAGTGCTGCGAGGGGAGGTCAGGCTTTCTTT.

The chain links TRBV5-4 to TRBJ2-3; 7 bases agree with TRBD1. V gave up 4 bases and J gave up 0 bases; unmatched junction bases: 8. The CDR3 consists of 16 residues. Germline CDR1 SGHNT, CDR2 YYREEE (reference sequence). The CDR3 reads CASSPKGQPSTDTQYF. CDR3 bases: TGTGCCAGCAGCCCAAAGGGACAGCCTAGCACAGATACGCAGTATTTT.

This clone was observed once. The rearrangement links TRBV24-1 to TRBJ2-7, with a possible D match to TRBD1 (5 bases). In germline, CDR1 is KGHDR, CDR2 SFDVKD. V lost 4 bases, J lost 5 bases, and 17 bases lay in between. The CDR3 spans 15 residues. This chain's CDR3 is CATSDRDTAVDEQYF. The CDR3 coding sequence is TGTGCCACCAGTGACAGGGATACTGCCGTTGACGAGCAGTACTTC.

As DNA, the CDR3 is TGTGCCAGCAGTTTGCTAGCGGGAGCTGAGGAGCAGTACTTC. Its translation: CASSLLAGAEEQYF. The V gene is TRBV6-5, the J gene TRBJ2-7, with 10 bases matching TRBD2. J was trimmed by 7 bases and V by 4 bases; bases with no gene match: 7. CDR3 length: 14 residues. Germline values: CDR1 MNHEY, CDR2 SVGAGI.

The chain has TRBV28 and TRBJ2-6, with D unclear. The V end was cut by 7 bases, the J end by 0 bases, with 10 bases between. Looked up from germline, CDR1 is MDHEN and CDR2 is SYDVKM. CDR3 size: 15 residues. This CDR3 is CASTLGSSGANVLTF. CDR3 DNA sequence: TGTGCCAGCACCCTCGGTAGCTCTGGGGCCAACGTCCTGACTTTC.

This clone was picked up a small number of times. The chain combines TRBV6-1 with TRBJ1-3, with 7 positions matching TRBD1. Germline values: CDR1 MNHNS, CDR2 SASEGT. J lost 0 bases, V lost 3 bases, and 5 bases had no gene match. The CDR3 totals 16 residues. The DNA of the CDR3 is TGTGCCAGCAGTGAGATAAGGACAGGCTCTGGAAACACCATATATTTT. This translates into CASSEIRTGSGNTIYF.

This chain links TRBV3-1 (or the pseudogene TRBV3-2) with TRBJ2-7, with 11 bases lining up with TRBD2. From germline, CDR1 is LGHDT and CDR2 YNNKEL (reference sequence). This CDR3 spans 14 amino acids. Unmatched junction bases numbered 4, after V lost 3 bases and J lost 6 bases. The CDR3 sequence: CASSHSGRAAEQYF. Here the CDR3 DNA reads TGTGCCAGCAGCCATAGCGGGAGGGCCGCCGAGCAGTACTTC.

The V gene is TRBV28, the J gene TRBJ2-7; 9 bases are shared with TRBD1. V gave up 6 bases and J gave up 4 bases; unmatched junction bases: 13. This CDR3 spans 16 amino acids. The germline gives CDR1 MDHEN, CDR2 SYDVKM. The CDR3 bases are TGTGCCAGCAGAAACCCGCGGGACAGGGCTGGTTACGAGCAGTACTTC. Translation: CASRNPRDRAGYEQYF.

V gene TRBV7-9 combines with J gene TRBJ1-5; D perhaps matches TRBD1 (6 bases). Deletions cut 1 base from V and 8 bases from J, with 15 bases between. Per germline, CDR1 SEHNR and CDR2 FQNEAQ (reference sequence). The CDR3 runs 15 residues. The CDR3 loop reads CASSLGAGENEPQHF. The CDR3 bases are TGTGCCAGCAGCTTAGGGGCAGGGGAGAATGAGCCCCAGCATTTT.

The chain joins TRBV9 to TRBJ2-6, with D perhaps TRBD1 (5 bases). Trimming left V 1 base short and J 0 bases short, with 14 bases between. The CDR3 has 18 residues. The germline V gene has CDR1 SGDLS and CDR2 YYNGEE. CDR3 in DNA: TGTGCCAGCAGCGTAAGACAGCCGCCTGACTCTGGGGCCAACGTCCTGACTTTC. This sequence encodes CASSVRQPPDSGANVLTF.